This T cell receptor (beta chain) was found in a study of identical twins. Notes on this clonotype: Its antigen is as yet unknown.

TCRdb re-derived calls from the 5' RACE reads in MiXCR, one entry per CDR3 protein. The sample holds around 240,000 distinct CDR3 sequences; approximately 7% are singletons and the top ten take 3% to 4%. Study-level findings and limits: While abundant cord blood beta clonotypes carried fewer insertions, memory repertoires showed no such pattern. Researchers caution that invariant MAIT and iNKT cells could partly confound zero-insertion analyses.

This sample also belongs to another study, concerning yellow fever vaccine responses in identical twins.

The specimen was memory (CD45RO+) T cells sorted from blood. This receptor was obtained from a woman aged 18 to 35 in good health.

Written as DNA, the CDR3 is TGCGCCAGCAGCTTCCGAGCGGGAGTGGCAGATACGCAGTATTTT. This codes for CASSFRAGVADTQYF. J is TRBJ2-3 and V is TRBV5-1; TRBD2 matches 8 bases. Germline V CDR1 and CDR2: SGHRS, YFSETQ. J lost 4 bases, V lost 2 bases, and 6 bases had no gene match. The CDR3 has 15 residues.